The clone carrying this TCR beta chain showed up just a few times. Its antigen is still unknown. TCRdb redid the calling of the 5' RACE reads with MiXCR, one entry per CDR3 protein. The sample shows 200,000 to 300,000 distinct CDR3 sequences, roughly 8.6% of them seen only once. This sample stems from a study of CD8 T cells in ankylosing spondylitis. Study-wide results and caveats: Made up of roughly 8 highly homologous variants, a TCR beta motif appeared characteristic of ankylosing spondylitis blood. Disease-linked clones were CD8+ and relatively rare in peripheral blood.

Germline CDR1 DFQATT, CDR2 SNEGSKA (reference sequence). Trimming took 1 base from V and 3 from J; bases not matched to a gene: 2. The CDR3 spans 15 residues. The sequenced sample was blood, either unsorted or a sorted T cell fraction (not recorded which). The rearrangement links TRBV20-1 to TRBJ2-7; TRBD2 matches at 14 bases. The TCR comes from a male donor with ankylosing spondylitis or in good health (not recorded which). CDR3: CSARGGTSGSYEQYF. In nucleotides, the CDR3 is TGCAGTGCTAGAGGGGGGACTAGCGGGAGCTACGAGCAGTACTTC.